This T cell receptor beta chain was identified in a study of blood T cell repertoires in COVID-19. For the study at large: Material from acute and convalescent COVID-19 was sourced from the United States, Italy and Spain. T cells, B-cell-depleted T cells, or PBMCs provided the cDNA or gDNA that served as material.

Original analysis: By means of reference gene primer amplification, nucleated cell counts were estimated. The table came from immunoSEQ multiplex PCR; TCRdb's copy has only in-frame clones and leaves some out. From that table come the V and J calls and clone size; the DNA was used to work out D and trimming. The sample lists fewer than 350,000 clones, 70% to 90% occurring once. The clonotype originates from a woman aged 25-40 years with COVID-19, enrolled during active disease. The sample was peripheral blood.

The CDR3 here is CASSIGLNSEQFF. DNA for the CDR3: TGTGCCAGTAGTATAGGCTTGAACAGTGAGCAGTTCTTC. This chain joins TRBV19 and TRBJ2-1; D unresolved. Trimming took 1 base from V and 9 from J, leaving 10 bases between them. This CDR3 has 13 residues. Germline lookup yields CDR1 LNHDA and CDR2 SQIVND (reference sequence).